This T cell receptor beta chain appears in the sequencing data of a study of T cell responses to AZD1222 COVID-19 vaccine. Study-level points and caveats: In the spike-specific TCR repertoire, nearly half reportedly target unmutated variant regions.

The table came from immunoSEQ multiplex PCR; TCRdb's copy has only in-frame clones and leaves some out. Among 200,000 to 250,000 clones listed, more than 85% were seen once. For this clone: Its antigen is not known.

The sample was peripheral blood, taken on day 0 of MenACWY control vaccination. The clonotype originates from an adult in good health.

CDR3 sequence reads: CASSIPLTGADSNQPQHF. CDR3 bases: TGTGCCAGTAGTATCCCTTTGACAGGGGCGGATAGCAATCAGCCCCAGCATTTT. The genes are TRBV19 and TRBJ1-5; 8 nucleotides align to TRBD1. Germline CDR1 reads LNHDA; CDR2 reads SQIVND (reference sequence). The CDR3 runs to 18 residues. V was clipped by 3 bases and J by 0 bases; unmatched bases: 10.